This T cell receptor (beta chain) comes out of a study of cytomegalovirus exposure and HLA in healthy donors. Method: immunoSEQ multiplex PCR; TCRdb's copy keeps in-frame clones and lacks some. The repertoire includes hundreds of thousands of clones, about 90% of them detected once, and approximately 3% sits in the top ten. What was sequenced was PBMCs. The TCR originated in a woman aged 25 to 39 in good health and CMV-seronegative.

The CDR3 DNA sequence: TGCGCCAGCAGCCCCGTTCCAGCGAGGGTTGCAGATACGCAGTATTTT. This sequence encodes CASSPVPARVADTQYF. The chain carries TRBV5-1 and TRBJ2-3; D perhaps matches TRBD2 (5 bases). This CDR3 is 16 amino acids long. CDR1 is SGHRS, CDR2 YFSETQ, per germline. Trimming left V 4 bases short and J 4 bases short, with 19 bases between.